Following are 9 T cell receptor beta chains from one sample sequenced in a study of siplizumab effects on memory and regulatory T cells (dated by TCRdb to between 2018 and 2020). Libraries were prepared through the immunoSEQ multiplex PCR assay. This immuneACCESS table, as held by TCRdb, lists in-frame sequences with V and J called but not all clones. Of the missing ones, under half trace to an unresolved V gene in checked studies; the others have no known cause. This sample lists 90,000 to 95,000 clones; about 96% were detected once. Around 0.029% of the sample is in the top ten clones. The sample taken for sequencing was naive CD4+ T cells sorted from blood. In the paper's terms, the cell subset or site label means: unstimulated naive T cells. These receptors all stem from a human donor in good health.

The CDR3 reads CASGLGQVSGNTIYF. The DNA for the CDR3 is TGCGCCAGCGGCCTAGGACAGGTCTCTGGAAACACCATATATTTT. This chain links TRBV5-1 with TRBJ1-3; 7 nucleotides match TRBD1. Per germline, CDR1 SGHRS and CDR2 YFSETQ. This CDR3 is built from 15 residues. The V gene end was trimmed by 7 bases and the J gene end by 0 bases; junction bases not matched to a gene: 7.

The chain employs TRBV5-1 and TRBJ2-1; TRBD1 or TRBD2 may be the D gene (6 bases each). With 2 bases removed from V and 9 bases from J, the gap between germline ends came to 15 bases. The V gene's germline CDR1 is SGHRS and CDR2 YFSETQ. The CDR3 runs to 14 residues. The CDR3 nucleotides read TGCGCCAGCAGCTTCCAACAGGGTAGCGGTGAGCAGTTCTTC. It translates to CASSFQQGSGEQFF.

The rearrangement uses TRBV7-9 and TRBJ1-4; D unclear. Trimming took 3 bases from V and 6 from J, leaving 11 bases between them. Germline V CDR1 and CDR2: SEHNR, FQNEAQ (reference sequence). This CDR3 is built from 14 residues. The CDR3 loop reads CASSLDASDEKLFF. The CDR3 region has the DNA TGTGCCAGCAGCTTGGACGCGTCAGATGAAAAACTGTTTTTT.

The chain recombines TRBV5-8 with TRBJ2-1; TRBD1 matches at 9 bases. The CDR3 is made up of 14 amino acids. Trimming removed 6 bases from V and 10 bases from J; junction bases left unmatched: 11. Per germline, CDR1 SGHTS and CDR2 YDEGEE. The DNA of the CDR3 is TGTGCCAGCACCCCGCGGGACAGGGAGTGGGAGCAGTTCTTC. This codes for CASTPRDREWEQFF.

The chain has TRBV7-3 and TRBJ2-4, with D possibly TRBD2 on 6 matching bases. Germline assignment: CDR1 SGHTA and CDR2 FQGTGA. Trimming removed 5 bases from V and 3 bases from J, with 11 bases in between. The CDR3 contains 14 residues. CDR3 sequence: CASSPSRDKNIQYF. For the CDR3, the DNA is TGTGCCAGCAGCCCCTCGCGGGACAAAAACATTCAGTACTTC.

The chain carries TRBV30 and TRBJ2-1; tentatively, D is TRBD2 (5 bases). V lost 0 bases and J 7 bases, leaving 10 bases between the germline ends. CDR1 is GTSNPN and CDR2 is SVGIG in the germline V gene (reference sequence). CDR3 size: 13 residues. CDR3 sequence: CAWSVTSMNEQFF. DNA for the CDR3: TGTGCCTGGAGTGTAACTAGTATGAATGAGCAGTTCTTC.

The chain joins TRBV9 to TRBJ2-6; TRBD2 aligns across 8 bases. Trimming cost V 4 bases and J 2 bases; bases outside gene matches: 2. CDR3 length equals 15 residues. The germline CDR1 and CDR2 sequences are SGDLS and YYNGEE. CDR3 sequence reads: CASSRSGTGANVLTF. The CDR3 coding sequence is TGTGCCAGCAGCCGTAGCGGGACTGGGGCCAACGTCCTGACTTTC.

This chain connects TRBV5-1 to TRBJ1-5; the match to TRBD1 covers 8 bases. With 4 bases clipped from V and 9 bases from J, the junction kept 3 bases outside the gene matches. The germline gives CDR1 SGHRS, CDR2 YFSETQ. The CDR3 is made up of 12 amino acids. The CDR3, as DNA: TGCGCCAGCAGCCCTACAGGGGGGCCCCAGCATTTT. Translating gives CASSPTGGPQHF.

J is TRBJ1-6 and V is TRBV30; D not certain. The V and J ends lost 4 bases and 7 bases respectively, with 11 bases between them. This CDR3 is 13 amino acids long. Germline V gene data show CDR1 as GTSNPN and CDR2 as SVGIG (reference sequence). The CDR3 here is CAWKVASNSPLHF. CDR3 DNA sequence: TGTGCCTGGAAAGTGGCTTCCAATTCACCCCTCCACTTT.